The T cell receptor (beta chain) described here comes from a study of breast tumors, draining lymph nodes, adjacent tissues. General study findings and limits: Data only fit, rather than demonstrated, lymph node origin of most tumor T cells.

TCRdb re-called the multiplex PCR reads through MiXCR, storing one row per CDR3 protein. Of 150,000 to 200,000 distinct CDR3 sequences in the sample, roughly 35% were seen once. The lymph nodes were axillary draining lymph nodes from breast cancer patients. Turning to this clonotype: Its antigen is as yet unknown. At one of its ends the junction is not consistent with the germline gene, which may arise from a read error.

Sequencing input: axillary lymph node tissue. This receptor was obtained from a female donor with breast cancer. Some clones in this sample may be carry-over from other donors' samples.

The CDR3 region is CAGSLGVEQYF. In DNA form, the CDR3 reads TGTGCCGGCAGTTTGGGGGTCGAGCAGTACTTC. V and J are TRBV28 and TRBJ2-7, with D perhaps TRBD1 or TRBD2 (5 bases each). The CDR3 consists of 11 residues. CDR1 is MDHEN, CDR2 SYDVKM, per germline.